These 7 T cell receptor beta chains share one sample of origin, sequenced in a study of T cell responses to AZD1222 COVID-19 vaccine. Sequencing used immunoSEQ multiplex PCR; TCRdb keeps in-frame clones, though not all of them. The table records 150,000 to 250,000 clones, 90% to 95% of them present only once. The sequenced sample was peripheral blood, obtained 28 days after the second AZD1222 dose. The receptors were sampled from an adult who received the AZD1222 COVID-19 vaccine.

The rearrangement links TRBV19 to TRBJ2-3; possibly TRBD2 for D (5 bases). The germline V gene encodes CDR1 LNHDA and CDR2 SQIVND (reference sequence). Trimming took off 7 bases at V and 7 bases at J, with 15 bases between the two ends. CDR3 length: 13 residues. The chain's CDR3 is CASTGVASNTQYF. The DNA for the CDR3 is TGTGCCAGTACCGGGGTCGCATCAAATACGCAGTATTTT.

The J gene is TRBJ1-5, the V gene TRBV9, with 8 bases identical to TRBD1. With V trimmed by 4 bases and J by 1 base, 4 bases remained unmatched. Germline V gene sequence: CDR1 SGDLS, CDR2 YYNGEE. The CDR3 runs to 15 residues. CDR3 residues: CASSKGQASNQPQHF. The CDR3 DNA sequence: TGTGCCAGCAGCAAGGGACAGGCGAGCAATCAGCCCCAGCATTTT.

This clone was recorded once. V is TRBV18 and J is TRBJ1-5; no clear D gene. V was clipped by 3 bases and J by 4 bases, with 7 bases between them. CDR3 length equals 13 residues. The germline CDR1 and CDR2 sequences are KGHSH and LQKENI. CDR3 bases: TGTGCCAGCTCACCGGACGGGAATCAGCCCCAGCATTTT. Residues: CASSPDGNQPQHF.

The chain employs TRBV18 and TRBJ1-1, with D tentatively TRBD1 (6 bases). From germline, CDR1 is KGHSH and CDR2 LQKENI. Trimming took off 5 bases at V and 3 bases at J, with 16 bases between the two ends. The CDR3 spans 15 residues. CDR3 DNA: TGTGCCAGCTCATGGGGACAACAGTACGACACTGAAGCTTTCTTT. Protein sequence: CASSWGQQYDTEAFF.

This clone was picked up one time. The genes are TRBV7-3 and TRBJ2-1, with TRBD2 identical over 9 bases. This CDR3 is 15 amino acids long. Losses at the gene ends were 4 bases for V and 5 bases for J; bases not matched to a gene: 6. The germline V gene has CDR1 SGHTA and CDR2 FQGTGA. The CDR3 DNA sequence: TGTGCCAGCAGCTCTCCGGGACTAGCCCACAATGAGCAGTTCTTC. It encodes CASSSPGLAHNEQFF.

In DNA, the CDR3 is TGTGCCAGCAGCTTAAGTTCTAGCCGGCAAGAGACCCAGTACTTC. Amino acid sequence: CASSLSSSRQETQYF. The chain uses TRBV7-9 and TRBJ2-5, with D possibly matching TRBD2 (5 bases). The CDR3 has 15 amino acids. Looked up from germline, CDR1 is SEHNR and CDR2 is FQNEAQ (reference sequence). The V and J ends lost 2 bases and 2 bases respectively, with 12 bases between them.

The chain has TRBV3-1 (or the pseudogene TRBV3-2) and TRBJ1-3; no clear D gene. Germline V gives CDR1 LGHDT, CDR2 YNNKEL (reference sequence). This CDR3 region has 13 residues. V was pared by 3 bases and J by 4 bases, with 7 bases between. The CDR3 nucleotides are TGTGCCAGCAGCCATGATTCCGGAAACACCATATATTTT. Translating it yields CASSHDSGNTIYF.